This passage covers 8 T cell receptor beta chains from one sample sequenced in a study of sequential checkpoint blockade in melanoma (dated by TCRdb to between 2018 and 2021). The treatment or condition label for this specimen denotes: randomized to nivolumab then ipilimumab (arm A) or the reverse (arm B). Libraries were built with the immunoSEQ multiplex PCR assay. Sourced from immuneACCESS, this table was stored by TCRdb with only in-frame sequences that have V and J called. A share of the clones is absent; for the studies checked, an unresolved V gene accounts for under half, and the remainder has no known explanation. The sample table lists more than 20,000 clones, roughly four fifths of them with a count of one. The ten largest clones take up under 14% of the sample. Sequenced here: CD8+ T cells sorted from blood (inferred from file names), sampled from a patient given nivolumab and ipilimumab in sequence. Receptors originate from a human donor with melanoma.

The chain has TRBV7-6 and TRBJ2-7, with 7 bases matching TRBD2. V gave up 1 base and J gave up 3 bases; unmatched junction bases: 0. Germline loops: CDR1 SGHVS, CDR2 FNYEAQ. This CDR3 contains 13 residues. This CDR3 is CASSLVAGYEQYF. DNA for the CDR3: TGTGCCAGCAGCTTAGTAGCGGGCTACGAGCAGTACTTC.

The genes are TRBV6-5 and TRBJ2-1; TRBD1 agrees at 7 bases. V gave up 4 bases and J gave up 6 bases; unmatched junction bases: 6. This CDR3 is 14 amino acids long. Germline V gene data show CDR1 as MNHEY and CDR2 as SVGAGI. For the CDR3, the DNA is TGTGCCAGCAGTTTGGACAGGCTTACCAATGAGCAGTTCTTC. Translated, it gives CASSLDRLTNEQFF.

The genes are TRBV7-9 and TRBJ2-1, with D unresolved. CDR3 length: 18 amino acids. Per the germline V gene, CDR1 is SEHNR and CDR2 is FQNEAQ (reference sequence). V was trimmed by 1 base and J by 7 bases, leaving 23 bases between them. The CDR3 loop is CASSLELGVVPPRNEQFF. In nucleotides, the CDR3 is TGTGCCAGCAGCTTAGAGTTAGGAGTAGTGCCACCCCGGAATGAGCAGTTCTTC.

The rearrangement links TRBV19 to TRBJ2-1, with 8 positions matching TRBD2. J gave up 5 bases and V 3 bases, and 6 bases lay outside the gene matches. The germline V gene encodes CDR1 LNHDA and CDR2 SQIVND (reference sequence). This CDR3 has 15 residues. The CDR3, as DNA: TGTGCCAGTAGTATTGGGAATAGCGGGAACAATGAGCAGTTCTTC. Amino acid sequence: CASSIGNSGNNEQFF.

V is TRBV7-6 and J is TRBJ2-7; unclear D gene. Germline CDR1 SGHVS, CDR2 FNYEAQ. Trimming took 0 bases from V and 2 from J, leaving 14 bases between them. CDR3 length equals 16 residues. CDR3: CASSLASGKRPYEQYF. As DNA, the CDR3 is TGTGCCAGCAGCTTAGCGTCAGGCAAAAGACCCTACGAGCAGTACTTC.

The table lists this clone with a count of one. The chain couples TRBV19 to TRBJ2-3; maybe TRBD1 (6 bases). The CDR3 totals 15 residues. Germline loops: CDR1 LNHDA, CDR2 SQIVND (reference sequence). Deletions cut 3 bases from V and 6 bases from J, with 16 bases between. CDR3 nucleotides: TGTGCCAGTAGTATTGGGTCACAGGGCGGTGATACGCAGTATTTT. Its protein product is CASSIGSQGGDTQYF.

This sequence joins TRBV6-1 and TRBJ1-5; no clear D. This CDR3 has 15 residues. Trimming pared 4 bases from V and 3 bases from J, leaving 13 bases between. Per the germline V gene, CDR1 is MNHNS and CDR2 is SASEGT. This CDR3 reads CASSVEGLYNQPQHF. CDR3 in DNA: TGTGCCAGCAGTGTGGAGGGCCTGTACAATCAGCCCCAGCATTTT.

The chain employs TRBV6-5 and TRBJ2-1; TRBD2 matches 7 bases. The germline CDR1 and CDR2 sequences are MNHEY and SVGAGI. CDR3 length: 15 amino acids. Trimming removed 2 bases from V and 4 bases from J; junction bases left unmatched: 5. The CDR3 coding sequence is TGTGCCAGCAGTTACGCACTAGCGCGATACAATGAGCAGTTCTTC. This encodes CASSYALARYNEQFF.